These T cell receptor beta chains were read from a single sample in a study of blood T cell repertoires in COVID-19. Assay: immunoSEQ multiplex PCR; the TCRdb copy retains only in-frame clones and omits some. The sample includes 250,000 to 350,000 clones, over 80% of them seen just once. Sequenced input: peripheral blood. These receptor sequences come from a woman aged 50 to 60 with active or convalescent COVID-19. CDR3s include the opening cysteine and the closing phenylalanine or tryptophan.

CDR3 protein: CASSWGVNEQFF
V gene: TRBV7-2
J gene: TRBJ2-1

CDR3 protein: CASGGTGGYGYTF
V gene: TRBV9
J gene: TRBJ1-2

CDR3 protein: CASSLFIAVDYEQYF
V gene: TRBV7-9
J gene: TRBJ2-7

CDR3 protein: CSVIGGAGNTIYF
V gene: TRBV29-1
J gene: TRBJ1-3

CDR3 protein: CASSSVGGNMNTEAFF
V gene: TRBV28
J gene: TRBJ1-1

CDR3 protein: CASSRPGQQIYGYTF
V gene: TRBV4-2
J gene: TRBJ1-2

CDR3 protein: CASSSGTSGRRGANVLTF
V gene: TRBV21-1
J gene: TRBJ2-6

CDR3 protein: CASSRLGQGNEKLFF
V gene: TRBV6-5
J gene: TRBJ1-4

CDR3 protein: CASSKTIDQSSADYGYTF
V gene: TRBV21-1
J gene: TRBJ1-2

CDR3 protein: CASSLLPIVQGDQPQHF
V gene: TRBV6-6
J gene: TRBJ1-5

CDR3 protein: CASQSYEQYF
V gene: TRBV21-1
J gene: TRBJ2-7

CDR3 protein: CAWSVGGGSNQPQHF
V gene: TRBV30
J gene: TRBJ1-5

CDR3 protein: CASSPEGLEEQYF
V gene: TRBV3-1/TRBV3-2
J gene: TRBJ2-7

CDR3 protein: CASSLGVREGDEQYF
V gene: TRBV11-2
J gene: TRBJ2-7

CDR3 protein: CASSRGRGLEQFF
V gene: TRBV5-6
J gene: TRBJ2-1

CDR3 protein: CASSQRGGTEAFF
V gene: TRBV6-5
J gene: TRBJ1-1

CDR3 protein: CASSDYSPNEQFF
V gene: TRBV10-2
J gene: TRBJ2-1

CDR3 protein: CASSLFGARGDYTF
V gene: TRBV7-9
J gene: TRBJ1-2

CDR3 protein: CASSLHGQGSEQFF
V gene: TRBV11-3
J gene: TRBJ2-1

CDR3 protein: CATGQGGQETQYF
V gene: TRBV10-3
J gene: TRBJ2-5

CDR3 protein: CASSRTGYGYTF
V gene: TRBV19
J gene: TRBJ1-2

CDR3 protein: CASGQNTGELFF
V gene: TRBV12-5
J gene: TRBJ2-2

CDR3 protein: CASSQVSLYEGGIEAFF
V gene: TRBV4-1
J gene: TRBJ1-1

CDR3 protein: CASSLYGLAGGDTGELFF
V gene: TRBV27
J gene: TRBJ2-2

CDR3 protein: CASSQLGIGQGMMRQFF
V gene: TRBV3-1/TRBV3-2
J gene: TRBJ2-1

CDR3 protein: CASSSEYGYTF
V gene: TRBV28
J gene: TRBJ1-2

CDR3 protein: CASSPPGSGRGNEQFF
V gene: TRBV7-2
J gene: TRBJ2-1

CDR3 protein: CAWDPGQGIFAYEQYF
V gene: TRBV30
J gene: TRBJ2-7

CDR3 protein: CATGRTSGSGAYNEQFF
V gene: TRBV24-1
J gene: TRBJ2-1

CDR3 protein: CASSSLGVGHSYEQYF
V gene: TRBV5-1
J gene: TRBJ2-7

CDR3 protein: CASRGTHYGYTF
V gene: TRBV4-1
J gene: TRBJ1-2

CDR3 protein: CASSYSGTSGTDTQYF
V gene: TRBV6-5
J gene: TRBJ2-3

CDR3 protein: CASSDREQPQHF
V gene: TRBV2
J gene: TRBJ1-5

CDR3 protein: CASTGTGDDYATNEKLFF
V gene: TRBV28
J gene: TRBJ1-4

CDR3 protein: CATSSYPRTSGRFAEQYF
V gene: TRBV15
J gene: TRBJ2-7